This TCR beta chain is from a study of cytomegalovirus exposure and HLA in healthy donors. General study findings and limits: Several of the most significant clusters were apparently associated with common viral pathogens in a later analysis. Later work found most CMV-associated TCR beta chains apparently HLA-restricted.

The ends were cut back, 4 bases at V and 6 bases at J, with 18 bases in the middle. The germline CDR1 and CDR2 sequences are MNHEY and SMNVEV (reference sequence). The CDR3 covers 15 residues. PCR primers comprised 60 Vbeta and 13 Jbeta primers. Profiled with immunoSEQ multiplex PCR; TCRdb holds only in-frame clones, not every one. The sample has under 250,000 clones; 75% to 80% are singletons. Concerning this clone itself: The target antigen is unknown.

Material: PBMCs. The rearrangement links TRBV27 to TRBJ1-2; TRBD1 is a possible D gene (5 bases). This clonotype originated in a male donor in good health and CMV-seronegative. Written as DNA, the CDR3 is TGTGCCAGCAGTTCTCAGGGTCCTTATCGCAATGGCTACACCTTC. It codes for CASSSQGPYRNGYTF.